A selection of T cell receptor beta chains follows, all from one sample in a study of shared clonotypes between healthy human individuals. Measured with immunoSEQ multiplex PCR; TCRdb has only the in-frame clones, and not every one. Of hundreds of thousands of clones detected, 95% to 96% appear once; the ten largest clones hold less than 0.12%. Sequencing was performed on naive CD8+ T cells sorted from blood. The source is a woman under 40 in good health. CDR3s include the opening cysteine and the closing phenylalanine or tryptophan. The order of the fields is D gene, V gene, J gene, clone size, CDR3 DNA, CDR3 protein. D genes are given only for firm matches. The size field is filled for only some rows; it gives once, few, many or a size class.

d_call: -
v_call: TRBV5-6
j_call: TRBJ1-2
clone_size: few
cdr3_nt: TGTGCCAGCAGCGACCGGGGAGACTATGGCTACACCTTC
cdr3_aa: CASSDRGDYGYTF

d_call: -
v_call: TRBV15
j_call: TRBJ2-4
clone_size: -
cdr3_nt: TGTGCCACCAGCAGAGAAAACAGGGAAGGTAACATTCAGTACTTC
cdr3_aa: CATSRENREGNIQYF

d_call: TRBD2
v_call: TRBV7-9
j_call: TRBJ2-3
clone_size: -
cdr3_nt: TGTGCCAGCAGCTCCTGGGGAGGGAACACAGATACGCAGTATTTT
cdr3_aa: CASSSWGGNTDTQYF

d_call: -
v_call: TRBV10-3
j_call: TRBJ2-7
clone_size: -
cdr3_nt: TGTGCCATCAGTTACGCAGGGGGTCCCCCTAGCGCGGCGAACGAGCAGTACTTC
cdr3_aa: CAISYAGGPPSAANEQYF

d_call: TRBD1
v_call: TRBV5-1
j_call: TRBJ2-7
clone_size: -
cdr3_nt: TGCGCCAGCAGCTTCTACCCGTTGACAGGGGTGGGAGAGCAGTACTTC
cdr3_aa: CASSFYPLTGVGEQYF

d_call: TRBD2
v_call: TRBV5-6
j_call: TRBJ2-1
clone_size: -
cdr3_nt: TGTGCCAGCAGCTTGGAACTAGCGGCGAACAATGAGCAGTTCTTC
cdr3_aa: CASSLELAANNEQFF

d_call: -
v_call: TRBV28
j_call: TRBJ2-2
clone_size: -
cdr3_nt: TGTGCCAGCAGAAAAACACCGGGACAGAACACCGGGGAGCTGTTTTTT
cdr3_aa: CASRKTPGQNTGELFF

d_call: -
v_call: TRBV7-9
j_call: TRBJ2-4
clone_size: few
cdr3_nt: TGTGCCAGCAGCTTCTCTTGGGGAGTAGCCAAAAACATTCAGTACTTC
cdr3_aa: CASSFSWGVAKNIQYF

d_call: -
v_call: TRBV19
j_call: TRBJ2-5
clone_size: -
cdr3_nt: TGTGCCAGTAGTATGACGGGCCAAGAGACCCAGTACTTC
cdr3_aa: CASSMTGQETQYF

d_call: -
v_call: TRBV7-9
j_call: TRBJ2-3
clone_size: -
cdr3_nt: TGTGCCAGCAGCTCGGACAGCACAGATACGCAGTATTTT
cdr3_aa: CASSSDSTDTQYF

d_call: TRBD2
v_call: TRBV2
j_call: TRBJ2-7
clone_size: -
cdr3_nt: TGTGCCAGCGGGGACGCGGCGGGAGGACTGAACTACGAGCAGTACTTC
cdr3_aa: CASGDAAGGLNYEQYF

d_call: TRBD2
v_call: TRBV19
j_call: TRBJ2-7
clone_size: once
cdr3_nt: TGTGCCAGTAGCACACTAGCGGGAGCCCCCTACGAGCAGTACTTC
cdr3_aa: CASSTLAGAPYEQYF

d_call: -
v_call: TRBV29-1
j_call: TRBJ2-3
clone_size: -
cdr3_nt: TGCAGCGTTTTACTAAGCGGAGCCGGGGCAGATACGCAGTATTTT
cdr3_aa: CSVLLSGAGADTQYF

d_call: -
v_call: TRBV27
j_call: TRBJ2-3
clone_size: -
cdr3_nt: TGTGCCAGCAGCACCGGAGCCTGGGGCCTCACAGATACGCAGTATTTT
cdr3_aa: CASSTGAWGLTDTQYF

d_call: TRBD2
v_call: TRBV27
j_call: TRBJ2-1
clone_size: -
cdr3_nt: TGTGCCAGCAGTACACTAGCGTTAAGTGGTAATGAGCAGTTCTTC
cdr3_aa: CASSTLALSGNEQFF

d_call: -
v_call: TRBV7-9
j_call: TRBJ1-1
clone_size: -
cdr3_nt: TGTGCCAGCAGACCTCCCGTTTTCCCTGAAGCTTTCTTT
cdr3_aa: CASRPPVFPEAFF

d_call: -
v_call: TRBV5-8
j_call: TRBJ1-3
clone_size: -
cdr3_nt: TGTGCCAGCAGCTTGGGGCGTGCTGGAAACACCATATATTTT
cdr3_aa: CASSLGRAGNTIYF

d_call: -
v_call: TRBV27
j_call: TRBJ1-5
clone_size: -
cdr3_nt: TGTGCCAGCAGTTCGACGGGGGCTAGCAATCAGCCCCAGCATTTT
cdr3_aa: CASSSTGASNQPQHF

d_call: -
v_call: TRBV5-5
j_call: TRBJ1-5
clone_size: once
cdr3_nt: TGTGCCAGCAGCTTGGGTGGGAGTGTCAATCAGCCCCAGCATTTT
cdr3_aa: CASSLGGSVNQPQHF

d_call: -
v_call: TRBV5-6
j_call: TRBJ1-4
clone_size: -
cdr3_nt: TGTGCCAGCAGCATCGACCCGGGCAATCCTAATGAAAAACTGTTTTTT
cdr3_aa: CASSIDPGNPNEKLFF

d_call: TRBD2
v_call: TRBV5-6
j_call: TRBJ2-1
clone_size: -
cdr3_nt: TGTGCCAGCAGCTCCCGACTAGCCGAATCCTACAATGAGCAGTTCTTC
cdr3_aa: CASSSRLAESYNEQFF

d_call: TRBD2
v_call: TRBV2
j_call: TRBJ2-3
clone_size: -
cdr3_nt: TGTGCCAGAGCTTCTAGCGGTAGAAATACGCAGTATTTT
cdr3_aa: CARASSGRNTQYF

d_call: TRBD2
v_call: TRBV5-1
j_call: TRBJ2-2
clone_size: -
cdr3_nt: TGCGCCAGCAGCTTGGCCCCTAGCGGGAGGGCCTTTACCGGGGAGCTGTTTTTT
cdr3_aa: CASSLAPSGRAFTGELFF

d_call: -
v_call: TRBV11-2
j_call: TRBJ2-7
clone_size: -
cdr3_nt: TGTGCCAGCAGCCCAAGTTCGGATACCTCCTACGAGCAGTACTTC
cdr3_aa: CASSPSSDTSYEQYF

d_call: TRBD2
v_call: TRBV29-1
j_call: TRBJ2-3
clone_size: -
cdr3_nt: TGCAGCGTGACTAGCGGGAGGGCCGGTACAGATACGCAGTATTTT
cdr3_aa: CSVTSGRAGTDTQYF

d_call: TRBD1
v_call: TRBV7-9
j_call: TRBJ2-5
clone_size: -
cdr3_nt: TGTGCCAGCAGCCCAAGCAAGGGACAGGGGTTACGAGAGACCCAGTACTTC
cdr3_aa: CASSPSKGQGLRETQYF

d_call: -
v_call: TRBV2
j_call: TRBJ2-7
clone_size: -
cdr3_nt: TGTGCCAGCAGTGATAACTACGAGCAGTACTTC
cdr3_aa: CASSDNYEQYF

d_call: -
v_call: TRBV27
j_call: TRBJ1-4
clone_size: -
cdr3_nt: TGTGCCAGCAGTTTCCGAACCTACAATGAAAAACTGTTTTTT
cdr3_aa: CASSFRTYNEKLFF

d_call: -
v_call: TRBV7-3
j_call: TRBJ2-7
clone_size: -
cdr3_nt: TGTGCCAGCAGCCTAGGCGGGCCGTCATACGAGCAGTACTTC
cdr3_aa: CASSLGGPSYEQYF

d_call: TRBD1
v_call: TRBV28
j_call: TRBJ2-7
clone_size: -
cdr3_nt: TGTGCCAGCAGTTCGGGACAGGGGTATGGGCAACTTTCGCTCTTGTCGTCCGGCGAGCAGTACTTC
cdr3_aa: CASSSGQGYGQLSLLSSGEQYF

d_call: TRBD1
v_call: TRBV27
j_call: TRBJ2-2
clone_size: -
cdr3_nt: TGTGCCAGCAGTTTCGGGACAGGCTTCACCGGGGAGCTGTTTTTT
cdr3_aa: CASSFGTGFTGELFF

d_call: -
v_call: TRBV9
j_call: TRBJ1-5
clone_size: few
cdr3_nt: TGTGCCAGCAGCGTAGCCAGCGGGGAGCCCCAGCATTTT
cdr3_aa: CASSVASGEPQHF

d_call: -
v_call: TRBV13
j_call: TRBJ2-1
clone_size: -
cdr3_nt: TGTGCCAGCAGCTTAGCGTTCTCCAGCTCCTACAATGAGCAGTTCTTC
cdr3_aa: CASSLAFSSSYNEQFF

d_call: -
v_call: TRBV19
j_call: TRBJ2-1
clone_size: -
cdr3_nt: TGTGCCAGTAGTATAGTCGGCCGCCCGGACAATGAGCAGTTCTTC
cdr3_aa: CASSIVGRPDNEQFF

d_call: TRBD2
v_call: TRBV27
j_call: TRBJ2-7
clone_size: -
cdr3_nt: TGTGCCAGCAGTTTGGGACCTAGCGGGAGGTACTACGAGCAGTACTTC
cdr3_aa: CASSLGPSGRYYEQYF

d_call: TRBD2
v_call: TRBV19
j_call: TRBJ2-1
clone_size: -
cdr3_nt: TGTGCCAGTAGTATAGAAGGGACTAGCGGGATCTACAATGAGCAGTTCTTC
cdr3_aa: CASSIEGTSGIYNEQFF

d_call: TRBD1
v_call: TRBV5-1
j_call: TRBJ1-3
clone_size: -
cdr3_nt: TGCGCCAGCGCTAAGAACAGGGGAGGAAACACCATATATTTT
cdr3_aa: CASAKNRGGNTIYF

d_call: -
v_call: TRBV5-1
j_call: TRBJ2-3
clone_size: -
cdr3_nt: TGCGCCAGCAGGCTGGGTATGGGCACAGATACGCAGTATTTT
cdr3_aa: CASRLGMGTDTQYF

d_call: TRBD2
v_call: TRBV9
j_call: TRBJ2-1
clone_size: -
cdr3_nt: TGTGCCAGCAGCTCTAGCGGGAGCTCCTACAATGAGCAGTTCTTC
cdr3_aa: CASSSSGSSYNEQFF

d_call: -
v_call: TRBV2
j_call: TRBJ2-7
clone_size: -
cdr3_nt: TGTGCCAGCAAGCCGGCGGGCGGGCCCTACGAGCAGTACTTC
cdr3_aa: CASKPAGGPYEQYF

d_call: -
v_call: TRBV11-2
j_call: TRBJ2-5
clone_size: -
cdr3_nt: TGTGCCAGCAGCTCCGACCAGGCGGATCGAGAGACCCAGTACTTC
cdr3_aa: CASSSDQADRETQYF

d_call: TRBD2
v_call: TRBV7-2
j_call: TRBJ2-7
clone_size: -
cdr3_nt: TGTGCCAGCAGCTCCGGACTAGCGGGAGCTGGCGACGAGCAGTACTTC
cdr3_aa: CASSSGLAGAGDEQYF

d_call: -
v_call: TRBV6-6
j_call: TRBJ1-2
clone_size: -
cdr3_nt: TGTGCCAGCAGGTTCGGTAGGGATGGCTACACCTTC
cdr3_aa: CASRFGRDGYTF

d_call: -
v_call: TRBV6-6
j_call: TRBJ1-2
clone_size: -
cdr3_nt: TGTGCCAGCAGCTTCGGGTCGGTTGATTTGAGCTACACCTTC
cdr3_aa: CASSFGSVDLSYTF

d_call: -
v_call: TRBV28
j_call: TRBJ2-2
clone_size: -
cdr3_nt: TGTGCCAGCAGTCCCTTGGGGGGCGGGGAGCTGTTTTTT
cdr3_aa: CASSPLGGGELFF

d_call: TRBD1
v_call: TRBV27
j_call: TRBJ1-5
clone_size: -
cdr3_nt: TGTGCCAGCAGCTTTACAGGGGGCAATCAGCCCCAGCATTTT
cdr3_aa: CASSFTGGNQPQHF